Reported below is one T cell receptor beta chain. The use of a sample-barcoded 5' primer and a J-beta primer mix characterized a second PCR of about 7 to 12 cycles. TCRdb ran MiXCR on the 5' RACE reads and lists one entry per CDR3 protein. The table lists fewer than 600,000 distinct CDR3 sequences, about 29% of them singletons. Germline V gene lookup returns CDR1 MNHEY and CDR2 SVGAGI. Between the trimmed V and J ends, which lost 5 bases and 9 bases, there was a span of 14 bases. This CDR3 comprises 13 residues. This entry belongs to a study of blood T cells in healthy people across ages. Separately, the same data were catalogued under a study of T cells of mothers and their children.

The chain employs TRBV6-5 and TRBJ2-4; tentatively, D is TRBD2 (5 bases). Material: blood. The source is a boy between 2 and 15 years old in good health. CDR3 region: CASSQMPSGIQYF. The CDR3 DNA reads as TGTGCCAGCAGTCAGATGCCAAGCGGCATTCAGTACTTC.